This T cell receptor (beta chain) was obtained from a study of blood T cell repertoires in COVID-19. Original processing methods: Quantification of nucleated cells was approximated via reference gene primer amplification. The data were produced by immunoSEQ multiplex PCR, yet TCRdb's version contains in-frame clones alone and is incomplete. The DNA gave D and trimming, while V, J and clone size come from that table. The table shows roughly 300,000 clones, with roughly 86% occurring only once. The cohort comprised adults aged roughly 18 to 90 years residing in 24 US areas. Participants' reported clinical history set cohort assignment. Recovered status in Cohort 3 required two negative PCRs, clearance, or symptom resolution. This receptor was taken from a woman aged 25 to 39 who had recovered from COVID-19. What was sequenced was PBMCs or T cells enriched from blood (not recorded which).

The CDR3 nucleotides read TGTGCCTGGAGTGATCCGGGACAGGGGGCGTCTGGAGCTTTCTTT. Encoded protein: CAWSDPGQGASGAFF. This rearrangement joins TRBV30 to TRBJ1-1; the match to TRBD1 covers 12 bases. V lost 1 base to trimming and J lost 10 bases; unmatched junction nucleotides: 10. CDR3 length: 15 residues. Germline values: CDR1 GTSNPN, CDR2 SVGIG (reference sequence).